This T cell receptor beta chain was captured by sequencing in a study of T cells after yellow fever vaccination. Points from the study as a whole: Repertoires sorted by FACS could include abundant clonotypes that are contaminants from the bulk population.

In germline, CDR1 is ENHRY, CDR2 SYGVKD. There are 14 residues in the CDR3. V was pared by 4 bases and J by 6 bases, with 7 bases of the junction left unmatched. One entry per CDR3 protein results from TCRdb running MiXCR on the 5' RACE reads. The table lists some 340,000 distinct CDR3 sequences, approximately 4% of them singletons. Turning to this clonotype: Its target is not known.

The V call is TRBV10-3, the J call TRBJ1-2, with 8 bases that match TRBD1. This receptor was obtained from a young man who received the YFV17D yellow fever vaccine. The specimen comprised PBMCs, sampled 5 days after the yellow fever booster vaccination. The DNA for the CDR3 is TGTGCCATCAGTGGACGGGGACAGGCTGATGGCTACACCTTC. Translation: CAISGRGQADGYTF.